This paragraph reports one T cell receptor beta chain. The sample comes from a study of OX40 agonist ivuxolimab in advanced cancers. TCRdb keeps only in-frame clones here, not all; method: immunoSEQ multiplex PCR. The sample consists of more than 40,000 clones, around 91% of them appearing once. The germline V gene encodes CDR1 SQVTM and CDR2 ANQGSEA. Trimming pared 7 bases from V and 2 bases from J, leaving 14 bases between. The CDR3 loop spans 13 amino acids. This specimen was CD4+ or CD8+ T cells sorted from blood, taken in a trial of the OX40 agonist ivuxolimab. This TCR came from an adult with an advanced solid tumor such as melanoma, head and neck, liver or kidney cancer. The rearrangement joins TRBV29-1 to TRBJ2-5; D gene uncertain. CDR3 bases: TGCAGCGCCTGGTTGGACCATCAAGAGACCCAGTACTTC. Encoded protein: CSAWLDHQETQYF.